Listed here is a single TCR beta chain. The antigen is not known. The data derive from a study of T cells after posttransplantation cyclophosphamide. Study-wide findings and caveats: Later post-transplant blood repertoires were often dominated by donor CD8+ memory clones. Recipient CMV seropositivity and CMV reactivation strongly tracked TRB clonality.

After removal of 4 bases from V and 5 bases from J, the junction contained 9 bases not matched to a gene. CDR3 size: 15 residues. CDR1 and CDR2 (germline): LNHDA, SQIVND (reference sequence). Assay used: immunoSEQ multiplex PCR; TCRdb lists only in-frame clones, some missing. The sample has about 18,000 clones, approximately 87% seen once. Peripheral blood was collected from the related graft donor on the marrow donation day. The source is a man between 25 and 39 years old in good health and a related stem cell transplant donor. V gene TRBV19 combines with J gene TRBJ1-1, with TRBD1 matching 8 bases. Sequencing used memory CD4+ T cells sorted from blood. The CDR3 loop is CASSNNRQGRTEAFF. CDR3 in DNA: TGTGCCAGTAGTAACAACCGACAGGGGAGGACTGAAGCTTTCTTT.